This is a list of T cell receptor beta chains from one sample in a study of T-cell memory formation after mild COVID-19. MiXCR, applied by TCRdb to the 5' RACE reads, yields one record per CDR3 protein. The sample includes about 620,000 distinct CDR3 sequences, roughly 18% seen only once; the top ten take about 12%. The sample consisted of PBMCs or a T cell subset sorted from them (not recorded which). The source is an adult woman who had mild COVID-19 (a few samples of this study predate the infection). Cell type and time point are not known. The CDR3 runs from the conserved cysteine through the conserved F or W. D genes are given only for firm matches. Rows give clone size only sometimes, using once, few, many, or a class for an expanded clone.

CASSLVALNYGYTF TGTGCCAGCAGCTTGGTTGCACTCAACTATGGCTACACCTTC few TRBJ1-2 TRBV5-6 NA
CASSLVSGSFDNEQFF TGTGCCAGCAGTTTAGTTAGCGGGAGTTTCGACAATGAGCAGTTCTTC few TRBJ2-1 TRBV12-3/TRBV12-4 TRBD2
CASSSYPSGLAGNTGELFF TGTGCCAGCAGTTCCTACCCCTCGGGACTAGCGGGAAACACCGGGGAGCTGTTTTTT few TRBJ2-2 TRBV6-2/TRBV6-3 TRBD2
CASSRGTSGRTDTQYF TGTGCCAGCAGCCGAGGGACTAGCGGCCGCACAGATACGCAGTATTTT NA TRBJ2-3 TRBV11-1 TRBD2
CSVEGGASDEQFF TGCAGCGTTGAAGGGGGGGCTAGTGATGAGCAGTTCTTC few TRBJ2-1 TRBV29-1 NA
CASSPETGRTFEQYF TGTGCCAGCTCACCAGAGACAGGGAGGACGTTCGAGCAGTACTTC NA TRBJ2-7 TRBV18 NA
CASSLRSAGGRFGETQYF TGTGCCAGCAGCTTAAGGAGTGCGGGAGGGCGATTCGGAGAGACCCAGTACTTC few TRBJ2-5 TRBV7-8 TRBD2
CASSLGTTTGELFF TGTGCCAGCAGCTTGGGGACTACCACCGGGGAGCTGTTTTTT NA TRBJ2-2 TRBV7-2 TRBD2
CATSRVRYNEQFF TGTGCCACCAGCAGGGTAAGATACAATGAGCAGTTCTTC NA TRBJ2-1 TRBV15 NA
CATLFQGTSGNTDTQYF TGTGCCACCCTCTTCCAGGGGACTAGCGGCAACACAGATACGCAGTATTTT few TRBJ2-3 TRBV12-3/TRBV12-4 TRBD2
CASSLQQGSHEQYF TGTGCCAGCAGCTTGCAACAGGGCTCCCACGAGCAGTACTTC NA TRBJ2-7 TRBV5-6 NA
CASSYSGLRGNTEAFF TGTGCCAGCAGTTACTCGGGCTTAAGGGGGAACACTGAAGCTTTCTTT NA TRBJ1-1 TRBV6-2/TRBV6-3 NA
CASSAATGGTEAFF TGCGCCAGCAGCGCAGCGACAGGGGGCACTGAAGCTTTCTTT few TRBJ1-1 TRBV5-1 TRBD1
CASSPVATTDTQYF TGTGCCAGCAGCCCTGTAGCGACCACAGATACGCAGTATTTT NA TRBJ2-3 TRBV7-2 NA
CASSQAGGQPYGYTF TGTGCCAGCAGCCAAGCGGGGGGACAGCCCTATGGCTACACCTTC few TRBJ1-2 TRBV4-2 TRBD1
CASSFPSPAPQHF TGTGCCAGCAGCTTTCCAAGCCCGGCGCCCCAGCATTTT few TRBJ1-5 TRBV7-9 NA
CASSRNTRFGVLRAFF TGTGCCAGCAGCCGAAATACCAGGTTCGGGGTTTTGAGGGCTTTCTTT NA TRBJ1-1 TRBV3-1 NA
CASSQEPRTGDLIYGYTF TGTGCCAGCAGCCAAGAGCCACGGACAGGGGACCTTATCTATGGCTACACCTTC NA TRBJ1-2 TRBV3-1 TRBD1
CATSDYGAGRSTDTQYF TGTGCCACCAGTGATTATGGGGCAGGGAGGAGCACAGATACGCAGTATTTT few TRBJ2-3 TRBV24-1 NA
CASSQDGLLEGYTF TGCGCCAGCAGCCAAGACGGACTTCTCGAGGGCTACACCTTC NA TRBJ1-2 TRBV4-1 NA
CASSRLAGGMINEQFF TGTGCCAGCAGCCGGCTAGCGGGGGGTATGATCAATGAGCAGTTCTTC NA TRBJ2-1 TRBV7-6 TRBD2
CASSHSGSLYEQYF TGTGCCAGCAGCCATTCCGGGAGTCTTTACGAGCAGTACTTC few TRBJ2-7 TRBV3-1 NA
CASSLGGDYAYNSPLHF TGTGCCAGCAGCCTTGGTGGGGACTACGCCTACAATTCACCCCTCCACTTT NA TRBJ1-6 TRBV7-9 NA
CASSQTSGSPHEQFF TGCGCCAGCAGCCAAACTAGCGGGAGCCCCCATGAGCAGTTCTTC NA TRBJ2-1 TRBV5-1 TRBD2
CASSFGNVGWNEQFF TGTGCCAGCAGTTTTGGGAACGTTGGTTGGAATGAGCAGTTCTTC few TRBJ2-1 TRBV12-3/TRBV12-4 NA
CASSPGRSYSNQPQHF TGCGCCAGCAGCCCCGGACGGAGTTATAGCAATCAGCCCCAGCATTTT NA TRBJ1-5 TRBV4-3 NA
CASSLRLAGGVGEQFF TGTGCCAGCAGTTTGAGGCTAGCGGGGGGGGTAGGAGAGCAGTTCTTC few TRBJ2-1 TRBV27 TRBD2
CASSALGGYQETQYF TGTGCCAGCAGCGCTCTAGGGGGGTACCAAGAGACCCAGTACTTC NA TRBJ2-5 TRBV9 NA
CASSPNPHEQYF TGCGCCAGCAGCCCGAATCCCCACGAGCAGTACTTC NA TRBJ2-7 TRBV5-1 NA
CASSEGDYGYTF TGCGCCAGCAGCGAGGGGGACTATGGCTACACCTTC many TRBJ1-2 TRBV2 NA
CASSYPRTSPFKETQYF TGTGCCAGCAGTTACCCGAGGACTAGCCCCTTCAAAGAGACCCAGTACTTC NA TRBJ2-5 TRBV6-6 TRBD2
CAWSEEGPYEQYF TGTGCCTGGAGTGAGGAGGGACCCTACGAGCAGTACTTC once TRBJ2-7 TRBV30 NA
CASHSAGSGTGELFF TGTGCCAGCCATTCGGCGGGGAGTGGCACCGGGGAGCTGTTTTTT few TRBJ2-2 TRBV7-8 NA